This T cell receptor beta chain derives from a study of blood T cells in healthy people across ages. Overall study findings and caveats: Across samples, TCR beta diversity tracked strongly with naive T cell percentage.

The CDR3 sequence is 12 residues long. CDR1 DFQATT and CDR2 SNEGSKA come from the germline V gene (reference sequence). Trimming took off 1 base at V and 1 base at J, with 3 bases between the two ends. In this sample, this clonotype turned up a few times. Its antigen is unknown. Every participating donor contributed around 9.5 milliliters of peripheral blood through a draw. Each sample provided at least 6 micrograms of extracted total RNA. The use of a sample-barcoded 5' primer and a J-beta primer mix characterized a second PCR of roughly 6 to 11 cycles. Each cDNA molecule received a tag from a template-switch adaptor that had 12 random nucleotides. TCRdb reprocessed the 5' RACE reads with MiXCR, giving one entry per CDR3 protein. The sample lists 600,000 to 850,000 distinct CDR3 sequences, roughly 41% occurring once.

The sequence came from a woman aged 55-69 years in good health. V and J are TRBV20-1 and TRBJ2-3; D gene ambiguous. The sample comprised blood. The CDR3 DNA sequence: TGCAGTGCTAGAGCGGGCACAGATACGCAGTATTTT. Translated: CSARAGTDTQYF.